This T cell receptor (beta chain) is from a study of breast tumors, draining lymph nodes, adjacent tissues. One entry per CDR3 protein, called by TCRdb with MiXCR from the multiplex PCR reads. The table includes around 230,000 distinct CDR3 sequences, approximately 30% detected once. Axillary draining lymph nodes of breast cancer patients supplied the node samples. In the case of this clonotype: Its target is not known.

Notes on the study in general: Luminal-like breast cancer showed significantly higher tumor–nontumor repertoire similarity than basal-like. Compared with lymph nodes, tumors were less diverse; compared with nontumor tissue, more. Data fit most tumor T cells coming from lymph node, expanding in tumor.

The V and J ends lost 6 bases and 9 bases respectively, with 9 bases between them. The CDR3 is 12 residues long. J is TRBJ1-6 and V is TRBV12-3 or TRBV12-4; D gene uncertain. The sample comprised axillary lymph node tissue. The sequence was obtained from a female donor with breast cancer. Some clones in this sample may be carry-over from other donors' samples. CDR3 DNA sequence: TGTGCCAGCAGGGGAGTGGGTTCACCCCTCCACTTT. Translating it yields CASRGVGSPLHF.